One and the same sample provided the 26 T cell receptor beta chains below, sequenced in a study of regulatory T cells in long-lasting Graves disease. Building of the TCR beta libraries involved iRepertoire HTBI primers and Arm-PCR of CDR3 regions. Using its own MiXCR run on the multiplex PCR reads, TCRdb lists one record per CDR3 protein. The sample records roughly 400,000 distinct CDR3 sequences, around 21% being singletons. As to time point: persistent/refractory GD, antithyroid drugs over 5 years with positive TRAb. Isolated PBMC RNA provided the starting material for the TCR library. Here the sequenced sample was peripheral blood mononuclear cells (PBMCs), taken when the disease was refractory, from a patient treated with antithyroid drugs. Receptors originate from a female donor with Graves disease.

V usage is TRBV29-1 and J usage is TRBJ2-4; tentative D call: TRBD1 (6 bases). This CDR3 region has 16 residues. The V end lost 0 bases, the J end lost 0 bases, and 12 bases lay between the germline ends. Germline-derived CDR1 and CDR2 are SQVTM and ANQGSEA. The chain's CDR3 is CSVEDPRGRAKNIQYF. In DNA form, the CDR3 reads TGCAGCGTTGAAGATCCCAGGGGTCGAGCCAAAAACATTCAGTACTTC.

Only a few counts were recorded for this clonotype. The chain combines TRBV7-9 with TRBJ1-3; D ambiguous. The CDR3 extends over 13 amino acids. The V end lost 6 bases, the J end lost 4 bases, and 10 bases lay between the germline ends. Germline V gives CDR1 SEHNR, CDR2 FQNEAQ (reference sequence). CDR3: CASREGNGNTIYF. CDR3 sequence (DNA): TGTGCCAGCAGAGAGGGAAACGGAAACACCATATATTTT.

This chain uses TRBV20-1 with TRBJ2-7; the D is unclear. Trimming stripped 1 base from V and 3 bases from J, with 16 bases between. This CDR3 has 15 amino acids. Germline CDR1 is DFQATT and CDR2 is SNEGSKA (reference sequence). CDR3 nucleotides: TGCAGTGCTAGAGCTACGGCGACTGGAGACTACGAGCAGTACTTC. Translating gives CSARATATGDYEQYF.

Notes on this clonotype: This may come from a read error, since a much larger clone is one base off. The V gene is TRBV6-1, the J gene TRBJ1-1; D is perhaps TRBD1 (5 bases). V lost 7 bases, J lost 2 bases, and 26 bases lay in between. This CDR3 region has 18 residues. Per the germline V gene, CDR1 is MNHNS and CDR2 is SASEGT. The DNA for the CDR3 is TGTGCCAGCATCCCGATACCCGACAGACGCCTAATAAACACTGAAGCTTTCTTT. This gives the protein CASIPIPDRRLINTEAFF.

This clonotype has at least ten counts. CDR3 sequence: CASRPGRGRFMNYGYTF. In DNA form, the CDR3 reads TGTGCCAGCCGTCCGGGCAGGGGGCGATTCATGAACTATGGCTACACCTTC. This chain connects TRBV28 to TRBJ1-2; 8 bases match TRBD1. Germline V gene lookup returns CDR1 MDHEN and CDR2 SYDVKM. This CDR3 spans 17 amino acids. The V and J ends lost 8 bases and 2 bases, in that order; junction bases with no gene match: 16.

This clonotype was detected only a few times. V gene TRBV29-1 combines with J gene TRBJ2-7; 7 positions agree with TRBD1. With V trimmed by 6 bases and J by 0 bases, 2 bases remained unmatched. Germline-derived CDR1 and CDR2 are SQVTM and ANQGSEA. This CDR3 contains 12 residues. The CDR3 protein is CSVQGNSYEQYF. The CDR3 region has the DNA TGCAGCGTACAGGGGAACTCCTACGAGCAGTACTTC.

Concerning this clonotype itself: A read error may be the cause here, since a much bigger clone is one base away. The CDR3 does not close with the conserved phenylalanine or tryptophan, likely indicating a read error. This chain joins TRBV10-3 and TRBJ2-5, with 7 bases aligning to TRBD2. This CDR3 contains 18 residues. V was pared by 4 bases and J by 2 bases, with 16 bases of the junction left unmatched. The V gene's germline CDR1 is ENHRY and CDR2 SYGVKD. CDR3: CAISVPTRSSGVQETQYS. The DNA for the CDR3 is TGTGCCATCAGTGTCCCCACCCGATCAAGCGGGGTACAAGAGACCCAGTACTCC.

This sequence joins TRBV27 and TRBJ1-5; D gene ambiguous. This CDR3 region has 16 residues. Germline CDR1 is MNHEY and CDR2 is SMNVEV (reference sequence). With 3 bases removed from V and 6 bases from J, the gap between germline ends came to 18 bases. The CDR3, as DNA: TGTGCCAGCAGTTTCTCGTTCACAGATGGAATTCAGCCCCAGCATTTT. It translates to CASSFSFTDGIQPQHF.

This clonotype has ten or more counts. This chain uses TRBV12-3 or TRBV12-4 with TRBJ2-3; 7 positions agree with TRBD1. The CDR3 runs 15 residues. Unmatched junction bases numbered 10, after V lost 6 bases and J lost 4 bases. DNA for the CDR3: TGTGCCAGCAGCACTAAGGGGGCTAGCCCAGATACGCAGTATTTT. This gives the protein CASSTKGASPDTQYF.

The chain is built from TRBV29-1 and TRBJ1-1; no clear D. Germline CDR1 and CDR2: SQVTM and ANQGSEA. V was shortened by 1 base and J by 1 base, with 10 bases between the two germline ends. This CDR3 region has 14 residues. In DNA, the CDR3 is TGCAGCGTTGAAGTCGACTCCAAGAACACTGAAGCTTTCTTT. It translates to CSVEVDSKNTEAFF.

Only a few counts were recorded for this clonotype. The rearrangement joins TRBV7-9 to TRBJ2-4; tentative D call: TRBD1 (5 bases). Trimming pared 2 bases from V and 8 bases from J, leaving 22 bases between. The CDR3 has 17 amino acids. Germline CDR1 reads SEHNR; CDR2 reads FQNEAQ (reference sequence). The CDR3 DNA is TGTGCCAGCAGCTTACTGAGCTTGGGGCAAGCAGAAGACATTCAGTACTTC. Translated: CASSLLSLGQAEDIQYF.

This chain links TRBV24-1 with TRBJ2-4; the D is unclear. Trimming shortened V by 9 bases and J by 0 bases, and 11 bases separated the two germline ends. From germline, CDR1 is KGHDR and CDR2 SFDVKD. The CDR3 has 14 residues. The CDR3 spells CATPAPEAKNIQYF. The CDR3 DNA sequence: TGTGCCACCCCAGCCCCCGAAGCCAAAAACATTCAGTACTTC.

The chain combines TRBV5-4 with TRBJ2-5; D might be TRBD1 or TRBD2, each matching 7 bases. Germline CDR1 reads SGHNT; CDR2 reads YYREEE (reference sequence). Trimming removed 5 bases from V and 5 bases from J, with 13 bases in between. There are 13 residues in the CDR3. The CDR3 sequence: CASSWQGGETQYF. The CDR3 DNA is TGTGCCAGCAGTTGGCAGGGGGGGGAGACCCAGTACTTC.

This clonotype turned up a few times. The genes are TRBV7-9 and TRBJ2-7; possibly TRBD1 for D (6 bases). This CDR3 is built from 15 residues. CDR1 is SEHNR, CDR2 FQNEAQ, per germline (reference sequence). The V gene lost 10 bases and the J gene lost 3 bases, with 22 bases spanning the gap. The CDR3 here is CAIPFFSPRGYEQYF. The CDR3 DNA sequence: TGTGCCATTCCTTTCTTCAGCCCCAGGGGCTACGAGCAGTACTTC.

This clonotype was detected ten times or more. V and J are TRBV27 and TRBJ1-1; D is uncertain. The CDR3 is 14 residues long. Trimming shortened V by 1 base and J by 3 bases, and 9 bases separated the two germline ends. Germline V gene sequence: CDR1 MNHEY, CDR2 SMNVEV (reference sequence). The CDR3 nucleotides are TGTGCCAGCAGTTTATTCCGAGCGGACACTGAAGCTTTCTTT. This sequence encodes CASSLFRADTEAFF.

This chain connects TRBV18 to TRBJ2-7, with TRBD2 as a possible D gene (6 bases). Germline V gene sequence: CDR1 KGHSH, CDR2 LQKENI. The CDR3 loop spans 15 amino acids. The V gene lost 2 bases and the J gene lost 3 bases, with 14 bases spanning the gap. CDR3: CASSPLRGGDYEQYF. CDR3 DNA sequence: TGTGCCAGCTCACCATTACGGGGAGGAGACTACGAGCAGTACTTC.

This clonotype was seen many times. V gene TRBV28 combines with J gene TRBJ2-7, with D uncertain. V gave up 10 bases and J gave up 5 bases, with 12 bases separating them. Germline V CDR1 and CDR2: MDHEN, SYDVKM. There are 11 residues in the CDR3. CDR3 sequence reads: CATRTSDEQYF. CDR3 DNA: TGTGCCACCAGGACGAGCGACGAGCAGTACTTC.

This chain connects TRBV6-2 or TRBV6-3 to TRBJ2-5; no clear D. CDR1 is MNHEY, CDR2 SVGEGT, per germline. Trimming shortened V by 3 bases and J by 7 bases, and 15 bases separated the two germline ends. This CDR3 region has 14 residues. The DNA for the CDR3 is TGTGCCAGCAGTTATAGGCAGGCTGTACGGACCCAGTACTTC. This encodes CASSYRQAVRTQYF.

This clonotype showed up just once. Given a much more abundant clone one base away, this may be a read error. The rearrangement links TRBV2 to TRBJ2-5; tentatively, D is TRBD1 (5 bases). CDR3 size: 14 residues. The V gene's germline CDR1 is SNHLY and CDR2 FYNNEI. Trimming left V 7 bases short and J 4 bases short, with 16 bases between. Here the CDR3 reads CASILDNQIETQYF. CDR3 DNA sequence: TGTGCCAGCATCTTGGACAATCAAATAGAGACCCAGTACTTC. Looking up the rest from reference TRBV2 and TRBJ2-5 gives the full variable domain: EPEVTQTPSHQVTQMGQEVILRCVPISNHLYFYWYRQILGQKVEFLVSFYNNEISEKSEIFDDQFSVERPDGSNFTLKIRSTKLEDSAMYFCASILDNQIETQYFGPGTRLLVL.

Comments on this clonotype: Possible read error: a much larger clone is one base away. The V and J genes are TRBV15 and TRBJ1-4; TRBD1 is a possible D gene (5 bases). Germline CDR1 is LNHNV and CDR2 is YYDKDF (reference sequence). The length of the CDR3 is 15 residues. The CDR3 DNA reads TGTGCCACCAGCAGCGATCCAGGGCCAAATGAAAAACTGTCTTTT. Translated: CATSSDPGPNEKLSF.

Only a few counts were recorded for this clonotype. CDR3 coding DNA: TGTGCCACTACTGACTCTTGGGGCTACGAGCAGTACTTC. Translation gives CATTDSWGYEQYF. The chain links TRBV12-3 or TRBV12-4 to TRBJ2-7; D gene uncertain. The CDR3 consists of 13 residues. The V end lost 10 bases, the J end lost 3 bases, and 16 bases lay between the germline ends.

This clonotype was counted a few times. J is TRBJ2-4 and V is TRBV27; possibly TRBD1 for D (6 bases). The V end lost 5 bases, the J end lost 0 bases, and 20 bases lay between the germline ends. The CDR3 contains 18 residues. Looked up from germline, CDR1 is MNHEY and CDR2 is SMNVEV (reference sequence). In DNA, the CDR3 is TGTGCCAGCAGTACCGGGGACACAGGGCCCCTAGCCAAAAACATTCAGTACTTC. Protein sequence: CASSTGDTGPLAKNIQYF.

The genes are TRBV28 and TRBJ2-1; 12 bases match TRBD2. CDR3 size: 15 residues. Germline CDR1 is MDHEN and CDR2 is SYDVKM. V was clipped by 5 bases and J by 8 bases; unmatched bases: 7. The CDR3 here is CASSARLAGVYEQFF. The DNA for the CDR3 is TGTGCCAGCAGTGCCCGACTAGCGGGAGTATATGAGCAGTTCTTC.

This clonotype turned up a few times. CDR3 loop: CSARAGGGWIETQYF. CDR3 sequence (DNA): TGCAGTGCTAGAGCAGGGGGAGGTTGGATAGAGACCCAGTACTTC. This chain links TRBV20-1 with TRBJ2-5; D is perhaps TRBD1 (7 bases). Trimming pared 1 base from V and 4 bases from J, leaving 16 bases between. Germline loops: CDR1 DFQATT, CDR2 SNEGSKA (reference sequence). This CDR3 has 15 amino acids.

Details on this clonotype: A single base separates this from a much larger clone, so it may be a read error. CDR3 residues: CAGSPRTSAKTYEQYF. CDR3 nucleotide sequence: TGTGCCGGCAGTCCAAGGACTAGCGCAAAAACCTACGAGCAGTACTTC. The chain carries TRBV6-2 or TRBV6-3 and TRBJ2-7; the match to TRBD2 covers 9 bases. The CDR3 totals 16 residues. Per the germline V gene, CDR1 is MNHEY and CDR2 is SVGEGT.

This clonotype came up a few times. V gene TRBV28 combines with J gene TRBJ2-1; D remains ambiguous. CDR1 is MDHEN and CDR2 is SYDVKM in the germline V gene. The CDR3 spans 14 residues. V was clipped by 3 bases and J by 7 bases, with 13 bases between them. CDR3 sequence reads: CASSLAAGRNEQFF. As DNA, the CDR3 is TGTGCCAGCAGTTTGGCAGCTGGACGGAATGAGCAGTTCTTC.